This T cell receptor beta chain was captured in a study of control samples from healthy donors and cancer patients. Profiling relied on immunoSEQ multiplex PCR, and the TCRdb table lists in-frame clones only, not all of them. The table has about 80,000 clones, around nine tenths seen once. CDR1 and CDR2 from the germline V gene are KGHDR and SFDVKD. The CDR3 covers 11 residues. Between the trimmed V and J ends, which lost 3 bases and 2 bases, there was a span of 1 base. The sample was blood. The clonotype was recovered from a man aged 50 to 59 in good health. This sequence joins TRBV24-1 and TRBJ2-7; D gene unclear. The CDR3 loop reads CATSDAYEQYF. Written as DNA, the CDR3 is TGTGCCACCAGTGATGCCTACGAGCAGTACTTC.